A selection of T cell receptor beta chains follows, all from one sample in a study of blood T cell repertoires in COVID-19. TCRdb keeps only in-frame clones here, not all; method: immunoSEQ multiplex PCR. The profile shows approximately 250,000 clones, roughly 85% of them singletons. Sequenced input: PBMCs or T cells enriched from blood (not recorded which). The receptors derive from a woman between 45 and 60 years old with acute COVID-19. Each CDR3 is given without its conserved first and last residue.

cdr3_aa j_call v_call
ASSELEHRDRGRDEQF TRBJ2-1 TRBV25-1
ASSHPGNYGYT TRBJ1-2 TRBV7-6
ASSQGGTGASSYEQY TRBJ2-7 TRBV4-1
ASSTDGLTDTQY TRBJ2-3 TRBV19
ASSVYRESYEQY TRBJ2-7 TRBV9
ASSGPGQEDEQY TRBJ2-7 TRBV9
ASSLEQVGYGYT TRBJ1-2 TRBV7-8
ASSQGGGNQPQH TRBJ1-5 TRBV9
ASSQRQLEAF TRBJ1-1 TRBV18
ASSLKVGAEAF TRBJ1-1 TRBV7-3